Below, 27 T cell receptor beta chains from the same sample are listed, as sequenced in a study of OX40 agonist ivuxolimab in advanced cancers. This table comes from immunoSEQ multiplex PCR, and its TCRdb copy is limited to in-frame clones, with some not included. The sample holds some 67,000 clones, about 88% seen once. The source material was CD4+ or CD8+ T cells sorted from blood, sampled in a trial of the OX40 agonist ivuxolimab. The receptors stem from an adult with an advanced solid tumor such as melanoma, head and neck, liver or kidney cancer.

This rearrangement joins TRBV20-1 to TRBJ2-7; the D is unclear. The V gene lost 1 base and the J gene lost 6 bases, with 7 bases spanning the gap. The CDR3 contains 11 residues. Germline V CDR1 and CDR2: DFQATT, SNEGSKA (reference sequence). CDR3 sequence: CSARGGLEQYF. Written as DNA, the CDR3 is TGCAGTGCTAGAGGTGGTCTCGAGCAGTACTTC.

This chain joins TRBV2 and TRBJ2-1; D is perhaps TRBD1 (5 bases). Trimming pared 10 bases from V and 0 bases from J, leaving 13 bases between. This CDR3 is 14 amino acids long. Germline V gives CDR1 SNHLY, CDR2 FYNNEI. DNA for the CDR3: TGTGCCACGGCAGGGCCGAGCTCCTACAATGAGCAGTTCTTC. Encoded protein: CATAGPSSYNEQFF.

The V call is TRBV5-1, the J call TRBJ1-2; possible D gene TRBD1, 5 bases. V lost 1 base and J lost 4, with 8 bases in between. In germline, CDR1 is SGHRS, CDR2 YFSETQ. CDR3 size: 13 residues. Here the CDR3 reads CASSLSGSYGYTF. In nucleotides, the CDR3 is TGCGCCAGCAGCTTGTCAGGGAGCTATGGCTACACCTTC.

The CDR3 DNA reads TGTGCCAGCAGTTCAGACTTGAACACTGAAGCTTTCTTT. Protein sequence: CASSSDLNTEAFF. The V and J genes are TRBV6-4 and TRBJ1-1; D remains unclear. V gave up 5 bases and J gave up 0 bases, with 7 bases separating them. CDR1 MRHNA and CDR2 SNTAGT come from the germline V gene. The length of the CDR3 is 13 residues.

This sequence joins TRBV21-1 and TRBJ2-1. TRBV21-1 is classified as a pseudogene. CDR3 length: 17 residues. CDR3 loop: CASSSSPVGGVWNEQFF. The CDR3 DNA reads as TGTGCCAGCAGCAGCTCGCCCGTTGGGGGAGTATGGAATGAGCAGTTCTTC.

The chain links TRBV7-9 to TRBJ1-6; D is unresolved. V lost 1 base, J lost 5 bases, and 9 bases lay in between. This CDR3 is built from 15 residues. The V gene's germline CDR1 is SEHNR and CDR2 FQNEAQ (reference sequence). CDR3: CASSLGYSDNSPLHF. CDR3 nucleotide sequence: TGTGCCAGCAGCTTAGGGTACAGCGATAATTCACCCCTCCACTTT.

The rearrangement joins TRBV7-2 to TRBJ2-7; D perhaps matches TRBD2 (7 bases). The CDR3 length is 19 residues. Germline V gene lookup returns CDR1 SGHTA and CDR2 FQGNSA. V dropped 2 bases and J dropped 3 bases, with 26 bases sitting between them. In DNA form, the CDR3 reads TGTGCCAGCAGCTTAAGAGGCCGGGGGCTAGCGGAGGGCCGCTACGAGCAGTACTTC. Protein: CASSLRGRGLAEGRYEQYF.

V gene TRBV5-1 combines with J gene TRBJ2-5; weak D call: TRBD1 (5 bases). TRBJ2-7 matches the DNA end more closely, so the J call is doubtful. There are 14 residues in the CDR3. Germline CDR1 reads SGHRS; CDR2 reads YFSETQ. CDR3 sequence reads: CASSLYSRAYEQYF. The CDR3 coding sequence is TGCGCCAGCAGCTTGTATTCCAGGGCCTACGAGCAGTACTTC.

V is TRBV12-5 and J is TRBJ1-1, with TRBD1 matching 7 bases. The germline gives CDR1 LGHNT, CDR2 FRNRAP. The CDR3 has 13 amino acids. The J segment lost 0 bases and the V segment lost 8 bases, leaving 3 bases of the junction unmatched. The CDR3 bases are TGTGCTAGTTGGGACAGCATGAACACTGAAGCTTTCTTT. Its protein is CASWDSMNTEAFF.

The V and J genes are TRBV13 and TRBJ2-1; 8 bases match TRBD2. Germline V CDR1 and CDR2: PRHDT, FYEKMQ (reference sequence). V lost 1 base, J lost 6 bases, and 5 bases stayed unmatched. CDR3 length equals 15 residues. The CDR3 DNA reads as TGTGCCAGCAGCTTAGTCGGGAGGGCCCGCAATGAGCAGTTCTTC. It translates to CASSLVGRARNEQFF.

This clone was picked up one time. The chain joins TRBV4-3 to TRBJ1-5; 8 bases line up with TRBD1. CDR1 is LGHNA, CDR2 YSLEER, per germline. With 2 bases clipped from V and 5 bases from J, the junction kept 2 bases outside the gene matches. This CDR3 spans 14 amino acids. CDR3 sequence reads: CASSQLTGDQPQHF. CDR3 sequence (DNA): TGCGCCAGCAGCCAACTGACAGGGGATCAGCCCCAGCATTTT.

This clone was seen only once. The chain combines TRBV2 with TRBJ1-4; 12 bases line up with TRBD1. Germline assignment: CDR1 SNHLY and CDR2 FYNNEI. The ends lost 4 bases at V and 10 bases at J; junction bases unmatched: 10. CDR3 length equals 16 residues. The CDR3 DNA sequence: TGTGCCAGCAGTGTCCCTAAGGGACAGGGGGCTGGAAAACTGTTTTTT. It translates to CASSVPKGQGAGKLFF. The complete variable domain, with remaining parts taken from reference TRBV2 and TRBJ1-4, reads EPEVTQTPSHQVTQMGQEVILRCVPISNHLYFYWYRQILGQKVEFLVSFYNNEISEKSEIFDDQFSVERPDGSNFTLKIRSTKLEDSAMYFCASSVPKGQGAGKLFFGSGTQLSVL.

The chain links TRBV7-9 to TRBJ2-5; no reliable D call. The V gene's germline CDR1 is SEHNR and CDR2 FQNEAQ (reference sequence). This CDR3 is 13 amino acids long. Trimming left V 1 base short and J 5 bases short, with 8 bases between. In nucleotides, the CDR3 is TGTGCCAGCAGCTTAGGTGTGCGGGAGACCCAGTACTTC. As protein: CASSLGVRETQYF. Based on the CDR3 plus reference TRBV7-9 and TRBJ2-5, the full variable domain is DTGVSQNPRHKITKRGQNVTFRCDPISEHNRLYWYRQTLGQGPEFLTYFQNEAQLEKSRLLSDRFSAERPKGSFSTLEIQRTEQGDSAMYLCASSLGVRETQYFGPGTRLLVL.

This clone turned up a few times. The chain links TRBV18 to TRBJ1-2; D not certain. The CDR3 loop spans 13 amino acids. CDR1 is KGHSH, CDR2 LQKENI, per germline. V lost 2 bases and J lost 3, with 7 bases in between. Here the CDR3 DNA reads TGTGCCAGCTCACCAACGACGGACTATGGCTACACCTTC. Its translation is CASSPTTDYGYTF.

This sequence joins TRBV4-2 and TRBJ1-1; D is ambiguous. This CDR3 is built from 13 residues. The V end lost 5 bases, the J end lost 6 bases, and 13 bases lay between the germline ends. Germline loops: CDR1 LGHNA, CDR2 YNFKEQ. CDR3 loop: CASSLGPYAEAFF. CDR3 nucleotides: TGTGCCAGCAGCTTGGGTCCATACGCTGAAGCTTTCTTT.

This sequence joins TRBV5-1 and TRBJ2-5; TRBD2 matches 9 bases. V trimming: 2 bases; J trimming: 5 bases; junction bases outside the gene matches: 7. CDR3 length: 15 amino acids. Germline assignment: CDR1 SGHRS and CDR2 YFSETQ. The CDR3 nucleotides are TGCGCCAGCAGCTTCTCCGCGGGAGGGCAGGAGACCCAGTACTTC. Translation gives CASSFSAGGQETQYF.

The chain carries TRBV28 and TRBJ1-1; D remains unclear. Per germline, CDR1 MDHEN and CDR2 SYDVKM. The V end lost 7 bases, the J end lost 8 bases, and 17 bases lay between the germline ends. There are 13 residues in the CDR3. CDR3 DNA: TGTGCCAGCAAGCCAGCTCCAACGTTAGAAGCTTTCTTT. Protein: CASKPAPTLEAFF.

This sequence joins TRBV7-2 and TRBJ1-5, with 8 bases matching TRBD1. The V segment lost 5 bases and the J segment 1 base; nucleotides outside the gene matches: 7. Germline CDR1 is SGHTA and CDR2 is FQGNSA. The CDR3 runs to 16 residues. The CDR3 reads CASSAATGVSNQPQHF. CDR3 coding DNA: TGTGCCAGCAGCGCAGCGACAGGGGTGAGCAATCAGCCCCAGCATTTT.

The chain couples TRBV14 to TRBJ1-6, with unresolved D. Looked up from germline, CDR1 is SGHDN and CDR2 is FVKESK. This CDR3 is built from 11 residues. The V end lost 4 bases, the J end lost 15 bases, and 10 bases lay between the germline ends. The CDR3 DNA is TGTGCCAGCAGCCTCAGAAATGTCCTCCACTTT. Its translation: CASSLRNVLHF.

This sequence joins TRBV6-5 and TRBJ2-2; D is ambiguous. Trimming took off 3 bases at V and 1 base at J, with 12 bases between the two ends. Germline V gene lookup returns CDR1 MNHEY and CDR2 SVGAGI. The CDR3 extends over 16 amino acids. The CDR3 DNA reads as TGTGCCAGCAGTTATGGGATCGGCAGGAACACCGGGGAGCTGTTTTTT. Translation: CASSYGIGRNTGELFF.

J is TRBJ2-7 and V is TRBV6-1; 9 bases are shared with TRBD1. CDR3 length equals 12 residues. Germline CDR1 is MNHNS and CDR2 is SASEGT. V shed 6 bases, J shed 4 bases, and the junction held 1 base outside the gene matches. CDR3 residues: CASRGQGYEQYF. CDR3 nucleotide sequence: TGTGCCAGCAGGGGACAGGGATACGAGCAGTACTTC.

This chain uses TRBV2 with TRBJ1-2; 7 nucleotides match TRBD1. The V and J ends lost 6 bases and 5 bases, in that order; junction bases with no gene match: 6. The CDR3 totals 13 residues. Germline V gene data show CDR1 as SNHLY and CDR2 as FYNNEI. The CDR3 is CASSLRQGYGYTF. CDR3 nucleotides: TGTGCCAGCAGCCTCCGACAGGGTTATGGCTACACCTTC.

CDR3 DNA sequence: TGTGCCAGCAGTTTATATCGGGGGGCGCGAAGCTCTGGGGCCAACGTCCTGACTTTC. Translation gives CASSLYRGARSSGANVLTF. The V call is TRBV27, the J call TRBJ2-6; D possibly corresponds to TRBD2 (7 bases). The CDR3 runs to 19 residues. Germline V gives CDR1 MNHEY, CDR2 SMNVEV (reference sequence). Trimming took 1 base from V and 0 from J, leaving 16 bases between them.

This CDR3 reads CASRLAGPFEQYF. The CDR3 nucleotides read TGTGCCAGCAGACTAGCGGGCCCCTTCGAGCAGTACTTC. The chain couples TRBV28 to TRBJ2-7; 9 bases align to TRBD2. Trimming took 6 bases from V and 6 from J; bases not matched to a gene: 6. The germline V gene has CDR1 MDHEN and CDR2 SYDVKM. The CDR3 consists of 13 residues.

This sequence joins TRBV27 and TRBJ2-3; 9 bases are shared with TRBD2. Germline assignment: CDR1 MNHEY and CDR2 SMNVEV (reference sequence). After removal of 6 bases from V and 6 bases from J, the junction contained 10 bases not matched to a gene. This CDR3 contains 15 residues. The CDR3 sequence is CASSPGLAGVDTQYF. CDR3 coding DNA: TGTGCCAGCAGCCCCGGGTTAGCGGGAGTGGATACGCAGTATTTT.

The genes are TRBV5-1 and TRBJ2-6; the D is unclear. The CDR3 has 14 amino acids. Deletions cut 8 bases from V and 5 bases from J, with 14 bases between. From germline, CDR1 is SGHRS and CDR2 YFSETQ. Written as DNA, the CDR3 is TGCGCCAGTCGGTTCACAAGTCGGGCCAACGTCCTGACTTTC. Protein sequence: CASRFTSRANVLTF.

The CDR3 DNA sequence: TGCGCCAGCAGCCGGGGACAGGGGGATTATACAGATACGCAGTATTTT. Its translation is CASSRGQGDYTDTQYF. The chain carries TRBV5-1 and TRBJ2-3, with TRBD1 matching over 11 bases. Germline loops: CDR1 SGHRS, CDR2 YFSETQ. V lost 4 bases to trimming and J lost 3 bases; unmatched junction nucleotides: 7. This CDR3 spans 16 amino acids.